The clone carrying this T cell receptor (beta chain) was seen repeatedly, ten times or more. Its cognate antigen is unknown. This CDR3 has 17 residues. Trimming removed 0 bases at V and 0 bases at J, with 13 bases between. The germline CDR1 and CDR2 sequences are LGHNA and YSLEER. Sequencing was performed with immunoSEQ multiplex PCR; in TCRdb, only in-frame clones are kept and a portion is missing. The sample holds 20,000 to 25,000 clones, and no clone turns up only once. The sample belongs to a study of T cells after posttransplantation cyclophosphamide. Study results and limitations: TRB clonality was highly associated with recipient CMV seropositivity and reactivation. TRB overlap between skin or GI tissue T cells and blood was limited.

V usage is TRBV4-3 and J usage is TRBJ2-3; D ambiguous. The sequence was collected from a woman aged 55 to 70 in good health, CMV-negative, and a related stem cell transplant donor. Input material: PBMCs. CDR3 residues: CASSQDSVPTSTDTQYF. The CDR3 DNA follows: TGCGCCAGCAGCCAAGACTCGGTCCCGACTAGCACAGATACGCAGTATTTT.